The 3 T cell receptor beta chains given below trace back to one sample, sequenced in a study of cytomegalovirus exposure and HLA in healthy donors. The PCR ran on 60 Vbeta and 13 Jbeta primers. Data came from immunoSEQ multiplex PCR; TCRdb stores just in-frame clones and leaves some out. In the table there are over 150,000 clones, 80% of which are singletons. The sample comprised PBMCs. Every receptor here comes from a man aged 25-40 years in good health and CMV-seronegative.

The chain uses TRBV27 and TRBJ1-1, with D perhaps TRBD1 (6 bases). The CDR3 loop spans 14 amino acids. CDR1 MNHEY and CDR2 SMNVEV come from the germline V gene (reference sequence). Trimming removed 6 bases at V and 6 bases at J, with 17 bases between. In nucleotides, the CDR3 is TGTGCCAGCAGGTCGGGGACACCCCGGGCTGAAGCTTTCTTT. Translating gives CASRSGTPRAEAFF.

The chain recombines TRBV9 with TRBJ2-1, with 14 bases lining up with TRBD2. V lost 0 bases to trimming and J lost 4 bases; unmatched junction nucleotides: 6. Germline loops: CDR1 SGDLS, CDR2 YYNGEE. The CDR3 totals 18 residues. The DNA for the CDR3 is TGTGCCAGCAGCGTAGAGGGACTAGCGGGGGCTTTTTACAATGAGCAGTTCTTC. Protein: CASSVEGLAGAFYNEQFF.

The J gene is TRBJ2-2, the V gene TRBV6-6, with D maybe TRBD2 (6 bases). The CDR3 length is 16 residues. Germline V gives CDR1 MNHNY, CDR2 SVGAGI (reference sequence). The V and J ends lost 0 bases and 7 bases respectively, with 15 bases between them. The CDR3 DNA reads TGTGCCAGCAGTTACTCTCCTCCGGGGGAGGACGGGGAGCTGTTTTTT. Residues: CASSYSPPGEDGELFF.